This TCR beta chain was identified during a study of blood T cell repertoires in COVID-19. Overall study: The origin of the acute and convalescent COVID-19 samples was the United States, Italy and Spain. T cells, B-cell-depleted T cells, or PBMCs supplied cDNA or gDNA.

Original processing notes: Nucleated cell counts were estimated from reference gene primer amplification. Measured with immunoSEQ multiplex PCR; TCRdb has only the in-frame clones, and not every one. V and J calls and clone size are those listed in that table; D and trimming were worked out from the DNA. Among about 180,000 clones listed, about 85% were seen once. In germline, CDR1 is MNHEY, CDR2 SVGAGI. The germline V and J ends were trimmed by 2 bases and 1 base, with 7 bases remaining between them. This CDR3 has 14 amino acids. The rearrangement uses TRBV6-5 and TRBJ2-3, with D unclear. Material: peripheral blood. The TCR comes from a woman older than 75 with acute or convalescent COVID-19. The CDR3 sequence: CASSYQGGTDTQYF. DNA for the CDR3: TGTGCCAGCAGTTACCAAGGAGGCACAGATACGCAGTATTTT.